This paragraph reports one T cell receptor beta chain. The CDR3 totals 14 residues. Germline V gene data show CDR1 as SGHTA and CDR2 as FQGTGA. V dropped 5 bases and J dropped 4; count of bases not matched to a gene: 4. The data are from a study of blood T cell repertoires in COVID-19. In the authors' workflow: Nucleated cell number was recorded as an estimate derived from reference gene primer amplification. Method: immunoSEQ multiplex PCR; TCRdb's copy keeps in-frame clones and lacks some. The D gene and trimming were derived from the DNA, and the V and J assignments and clone size from that table. The sample shows over 90,000 clones, 75% to 90% of them seen only once.

The receptor's source is a human donor in a cohort sampled during active COVID-19. Sequenced material: peripheral blood. The rearrangement uses TRBV7-3 and TRBJ1-3; 8 positions agree with TRBD1. The CDR3: CASSPGTGGNTIYF. Written as DNA, the CDR3 is TGTGCCAGCAGCCCGGGGACAGGAGGAAACACCATATATTTT.